A single sample gave rise to the 11 T cell receptor beta chains below, sequenced in a study of T cell responses to AZD1222 COVID-19 vaccine. TCRdb keeps only in-frame clones here, not all; method: immunoSEQ multiplex PCR. The sample consists of about 140,000 clones, 92% of them appearing once. Sample: peripheral blood, taken on day 0 of AZD1222 vaccination. The receptors shown here come from an adult in good health.

The gene calls are TRBV7-9 and TRBJ2-1, with D uncertain. The germline CDR1 and CDR2 sequences are SEHNR and FQNEAQ (reference sequence). The CDR3 is 14 residues long. V was clipped by 1 base and J by 4 bases, with 8 bases between them. CDR3 coding DNA: TGTGCCAGCAGCTTAGAGACGCCGTACAATGAGCAGTTCTTC. Translated: CASSLETPYNEQFF.

The rearrangement links TRBV3-1 (or the pseudogene TRBV3-2) to TRBJ1-2, with unresolved D. Trimming took off 0 bases at V and 6 bases at J, with 11 bases between the two ends. The germline V gene has CDR1 LGHDT and CDR2 YNNKEL (reference sequence). The CDR3 loop spans 14 amino acids. The CDR3 bases are TGTGCCAGCAGCCAAGATCTGTCGGGAAATGGCTACACCTTC. Amino acids: CASSQDLSGNGYTF.

The chain links TRBV6-2 or TRBV6-3 to TRBJ2-2; 12 bases are shared with TRBD2. The CDR3 length is 17 residues. V gave up 2 bases and J gave up 3 bases; unmatched junction bases: 4. Germline CDR1 MNHEY, CDR2 SVGEGT. In nucleotides, the CDR3 is TGTGCCAGCAGTTACCCGACTAGCGGGAGAGACACCGGGGAGCTGTTTTTT. Its protein is CASSYPTSGRDTGELFF.

The chain carries TRBV25-1 and TRBJ1-2; D is uncertain. V gave up 3 bases and J gave up 4 bases, with 6 bases separating them. This CDR3 is built from 12 residues. Per germline, CDR1 MGHDK and CDR2 SYGVNS. CDR3 sequence reads: CASSEAGYGYTF. The CDR3 DNA follows: TGTGCCAGCAGTGAGGCGGGCTATGGCTACACCTTC.

This rearrangement joins TRBV9 to TRBJ2-1; the D gene could be TRBD1 or TRBD2 (6 bases each). This CDR3 region has 18 residues. Germline CDR1 and CDR2: SGDLS and YYNGEE. Trimming pared 3 bases from V and 0 bases from J, leaving 19 bases between. The CDR3 DNA reads as TGTGCCAGCAGCGCCCTGGGGGGCGGGATGGCCTCCTACAATGAGCAGTTCTTC. Translation: CASSALGGGMASYNEQFF.

V gene TRBV19 combines with J gene TRBJ2-7, with TRBD1 as a possible D gene (6 bases). The CDR3 covers 13 residues. V gave up 8 bases and J gave up 3 bases, with 14 bases separating them. CDR1 and CDR2 from the germline V gene are LNHDA and SQIVND (reference sequence). CDR3 sequence reads: CASRDTNLYEQYF. The DNA for the CDR3 is TGTGCCAGTCGGGACACTAACCTCTACGAGCAGTACTTC.

The V and J genes are TRBV6-2 or TRBV6-3 and TRBJ1-1; D is perhaps TRBD1 (5 bases). The V end was cut by 3 bases, the J end by 3 bases, with 8 bases between. The CDR3 runs 13 residues. Germline V gene data show CDR1 as MNHEY and CDR2 as SVGEGT. CDR3 coding DNA: TGTGCCAGCAGTTATTTGGGGGACACTGAAGCTTTCTTT. Protein sequence: CASSYLGDTEAFF.

The chain couples TRBV9 to TRBJ1-2; no reliable D call. Trimming took off 4 bases at V and 7 bases at J, with 17 bases between the two ends. From germline, CDR1 is SGDLS and CDR2 YYNGEE. The CDR3 has 14 residues. Written as DNA, the CDR3 is TGTGCCAGCAGCAGAACCACCGGGATAGCTGGCTACACCTTC. Its translation: CASSRTTGIAGYTF.

The V call is TRBV14, the J call TRBJ2-3; TRBD1 matches 10 bases. Germline lookup yields CDR1 SGHDN and CDR2 FVKESK. The CDR3 length is 16 residues. Trimming at V came to 1 base and at J to 5 bases, leaving 6 bases not matched to a gene. The CDR3 nucleotides read TGTGCCAGCAGCCAAGTGGGACAGGGGTTGGGAGATACGCAGTATTTT. Amino acid sequence: CASSQVGQGLGDTQYF.

The chain links TRBV18 to TRBJ2-7; D is perhaps TRBD2 (5 bases). The CDR3 has 13 residues. V lost 4 bases to trimming and J lost 4 bases, with 11 bases between them. Germline-derived CDR1 and CDR2 are KGHSH and LQKENI. The CDR3 DNA reads as TGTGCCAGCTCACTCCAGCGCGGGTACGAGCAGTACTTC. It codes for CASSLQRGYEQYF.

This CDR3 is CASSSGLAGGYEQYF. CDR3 nucleotides: TGCGCCAGCAGCTCAGGACTAGCGGGAGGATACGAGCAGTACTTC. This sequence joins TRBV5-1 and TRBJ2-7; 14 nucleotides match TRBD2. Germline V gives CDR1 SGHRS, CDR2 YFSETQ. This CDR3 comprises 15 residues. Trimming took 3 bases from V and 4 from J; bases not matched to a gene: 3.